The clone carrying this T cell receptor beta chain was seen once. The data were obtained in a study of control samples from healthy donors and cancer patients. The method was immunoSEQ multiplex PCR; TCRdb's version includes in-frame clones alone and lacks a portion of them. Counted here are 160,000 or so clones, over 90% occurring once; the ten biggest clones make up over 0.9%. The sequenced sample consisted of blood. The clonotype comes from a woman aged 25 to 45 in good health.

CDR3 nucleotide sequence: TGTGCCAGCAGTGAAATGGGACACTGGGCTTTCTTT. It specifies CASSEMGHWAFF. This chain joins TRBV6-1 and TRBJ1-1, with D possibly TRBD1 on 6 matching bases. This CDR3 spans 12 amino acids. The germline gives CDR1 MNHNS, CDR2 SASEGT. Trimming took 2 bases from V and 11 from J, leaving 12 bases between them.